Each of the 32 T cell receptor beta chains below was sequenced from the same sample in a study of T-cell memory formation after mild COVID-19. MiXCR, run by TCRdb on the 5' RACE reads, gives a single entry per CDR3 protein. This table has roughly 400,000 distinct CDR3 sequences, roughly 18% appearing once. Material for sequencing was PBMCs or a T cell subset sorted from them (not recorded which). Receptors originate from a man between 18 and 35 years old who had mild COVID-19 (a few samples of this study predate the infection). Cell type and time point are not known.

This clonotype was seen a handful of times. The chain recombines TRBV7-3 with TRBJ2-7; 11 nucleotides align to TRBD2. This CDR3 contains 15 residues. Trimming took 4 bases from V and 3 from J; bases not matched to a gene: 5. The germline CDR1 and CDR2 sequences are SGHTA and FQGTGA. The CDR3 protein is CASSYIAGGRYEQYV. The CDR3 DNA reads TGTGCCAGCAGCTACATAGCGGGGGGGCGCTACGAGCAGTACGTC.

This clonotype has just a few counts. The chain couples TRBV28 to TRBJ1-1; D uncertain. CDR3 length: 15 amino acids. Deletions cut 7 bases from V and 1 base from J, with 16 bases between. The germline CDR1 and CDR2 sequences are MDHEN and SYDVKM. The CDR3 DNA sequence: TGTGCCAGCACCGCCTGGGTGGTCGCGAACACTGAAGCTTTCTTT. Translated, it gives CASTAWVVANTEAFF.

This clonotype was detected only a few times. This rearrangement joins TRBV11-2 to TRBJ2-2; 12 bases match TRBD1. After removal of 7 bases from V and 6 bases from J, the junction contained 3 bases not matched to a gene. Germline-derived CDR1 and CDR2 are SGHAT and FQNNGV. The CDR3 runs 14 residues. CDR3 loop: CASTGTGGSGELFF. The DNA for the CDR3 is TGTGCCAGCACCGGGACAGGGGGCTCCGGGGAGCTGTTTTTT.

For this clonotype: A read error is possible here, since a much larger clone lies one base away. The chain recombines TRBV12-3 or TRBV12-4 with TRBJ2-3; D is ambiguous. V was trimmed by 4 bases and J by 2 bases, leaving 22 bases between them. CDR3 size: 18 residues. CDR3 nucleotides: TGTGCCAGCAGTTCCCCAGGTAGCTGGGGATCTAACACAGATACGCAGTATTTT. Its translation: CASSSPGSWGSNTDTQYF.

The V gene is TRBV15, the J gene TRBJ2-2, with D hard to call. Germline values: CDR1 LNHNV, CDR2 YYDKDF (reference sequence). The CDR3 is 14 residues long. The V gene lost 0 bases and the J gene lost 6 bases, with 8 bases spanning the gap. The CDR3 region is CATSRDRSSGELFF. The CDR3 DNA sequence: TGTGCCACCAGCAGAGATCGGAGCTCCGGGGAGCTGTTTTTT.

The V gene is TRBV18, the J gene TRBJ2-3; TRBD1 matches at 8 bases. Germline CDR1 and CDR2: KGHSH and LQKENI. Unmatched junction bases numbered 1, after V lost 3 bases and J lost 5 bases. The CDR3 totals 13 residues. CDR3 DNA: TGTGCCAGCTCACCGACAGGGGTAGATACGCAGTATTTT. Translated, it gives CASSPTGVDTQYF.

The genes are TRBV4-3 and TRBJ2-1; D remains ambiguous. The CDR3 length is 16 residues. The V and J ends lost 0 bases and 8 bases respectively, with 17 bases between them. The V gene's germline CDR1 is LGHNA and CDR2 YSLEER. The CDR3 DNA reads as TGCGCCAGCAGCCAAGAACTTCCGGGCTTACAAGATGAGCAGTTCTTC. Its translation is CASSQELPGLQDEQFF.

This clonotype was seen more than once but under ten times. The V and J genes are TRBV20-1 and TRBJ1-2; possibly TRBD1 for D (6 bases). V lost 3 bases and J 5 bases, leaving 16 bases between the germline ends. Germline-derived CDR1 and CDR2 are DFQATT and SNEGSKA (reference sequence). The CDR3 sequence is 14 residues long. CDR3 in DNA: TGCAGTGCTAGCCCCCCGGGAGGGGGTTATGGCTACACCTTC. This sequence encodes CSASPPGGGYGYTF.

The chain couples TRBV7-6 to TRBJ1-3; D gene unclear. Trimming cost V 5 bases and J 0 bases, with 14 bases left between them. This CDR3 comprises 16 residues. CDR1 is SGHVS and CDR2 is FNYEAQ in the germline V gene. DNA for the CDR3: TGTGCCAGCAGCGGAGACGGAGTCTTCTCTGGAAACACCATATATTTT. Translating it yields CASSGDGVFSGNTIYF.

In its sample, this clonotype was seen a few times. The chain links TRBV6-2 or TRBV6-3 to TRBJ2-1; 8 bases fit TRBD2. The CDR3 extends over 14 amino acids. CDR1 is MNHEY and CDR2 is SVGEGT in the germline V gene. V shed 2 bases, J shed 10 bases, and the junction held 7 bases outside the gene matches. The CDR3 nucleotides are TGTGCCAGCAGTTACGATGGCGGGGGGATCGAGCAGTTCTTC. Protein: CASSYDGGGIEQFF.

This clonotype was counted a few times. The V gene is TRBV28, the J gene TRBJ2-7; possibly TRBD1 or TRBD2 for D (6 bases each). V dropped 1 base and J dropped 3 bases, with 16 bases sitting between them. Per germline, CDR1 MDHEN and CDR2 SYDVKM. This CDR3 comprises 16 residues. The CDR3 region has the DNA TGTGCCAGCAGTTTATTAGGGGGGCCAAGACTCTACGAGCAGTACTTC. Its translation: CASSLLGGPRLYEQYF.

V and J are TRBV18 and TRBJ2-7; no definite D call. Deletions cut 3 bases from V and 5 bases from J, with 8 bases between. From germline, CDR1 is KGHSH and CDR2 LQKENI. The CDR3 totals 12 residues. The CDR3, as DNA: TGTGCCAGCTCACCGGGTGGAAACGAGCAGTACGTC. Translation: CASSPGGNEQYV.

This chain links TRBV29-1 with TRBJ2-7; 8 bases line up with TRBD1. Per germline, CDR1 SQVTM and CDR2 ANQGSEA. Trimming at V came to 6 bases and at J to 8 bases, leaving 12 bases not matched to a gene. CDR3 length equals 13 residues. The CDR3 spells CSVEQGANSQQYF. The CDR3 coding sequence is TGCAGCGTAGAGCAGGGGGCAAATAGCCAGCAGTACTTC.

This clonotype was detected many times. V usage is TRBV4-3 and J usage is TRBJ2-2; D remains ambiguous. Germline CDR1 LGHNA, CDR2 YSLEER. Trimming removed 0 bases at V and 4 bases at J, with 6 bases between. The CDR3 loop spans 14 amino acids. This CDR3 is CASSQDTSTGELFF. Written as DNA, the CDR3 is TGCGCCAGCAGCCAAGATACCTCCACCGGGGAGCTGTTTTTT.

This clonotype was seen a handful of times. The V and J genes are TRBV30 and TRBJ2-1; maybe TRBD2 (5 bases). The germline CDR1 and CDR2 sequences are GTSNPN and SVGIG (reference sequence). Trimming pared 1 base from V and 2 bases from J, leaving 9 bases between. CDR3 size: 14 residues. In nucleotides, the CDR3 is TGTGCCTGGAGTGGGGAGACGACCTACAATGAGCAGTTCTTC. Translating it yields CAWSGETTYNEQFF.

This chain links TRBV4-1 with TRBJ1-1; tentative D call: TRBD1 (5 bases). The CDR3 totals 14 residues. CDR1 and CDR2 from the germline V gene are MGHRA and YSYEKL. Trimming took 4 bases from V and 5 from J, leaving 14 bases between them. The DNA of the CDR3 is TGCGCCAGCAGCCCCTCCGGGGGGAGGACTGAAGCTTTCTTT. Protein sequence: CASSPSGGRTEAFF.

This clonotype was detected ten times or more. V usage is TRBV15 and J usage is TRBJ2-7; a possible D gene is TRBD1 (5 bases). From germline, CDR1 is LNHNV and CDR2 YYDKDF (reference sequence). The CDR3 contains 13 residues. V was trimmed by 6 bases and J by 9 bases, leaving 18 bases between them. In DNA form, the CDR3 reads TGTGCCACCAGTACAGGTTTTGGTTTCGGGCAGTACGTC. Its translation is CATSTGFGFGQYV.

The CDR3 DNA follows: TGCGCCAGCAGCCTGGACAGGGCTCGGGAGCAGTACTTC. This translates into CASSLDRAREQYF. The chain employs TRBV5-1 and TRBJ2-7, with 8 bases matching TRBD1. CDR3 size: 13 residues. Losses at the gene ends were 4 bases for V and 7 bases for J; bases not matched to a gene: 7. The V gene's germline CDR1 is SGHRS and CDR2 YFSETQ.

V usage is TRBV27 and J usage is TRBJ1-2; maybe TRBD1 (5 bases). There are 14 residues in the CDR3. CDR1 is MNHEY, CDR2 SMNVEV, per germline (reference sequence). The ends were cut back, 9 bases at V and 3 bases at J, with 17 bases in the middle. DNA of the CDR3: TGTGCCAGTCGTCCCCCGGGGCGCGACTATGGCTACACCTTC. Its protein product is CASRPPGRDYGYTF.

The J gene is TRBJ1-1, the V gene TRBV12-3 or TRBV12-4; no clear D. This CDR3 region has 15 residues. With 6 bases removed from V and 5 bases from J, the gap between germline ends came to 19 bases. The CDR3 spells CASRHASYPLTEAFF. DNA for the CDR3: TGTGCCAGCAGACATGCTAGTTACCCCCTAACTGAAGCTTTCTTT.

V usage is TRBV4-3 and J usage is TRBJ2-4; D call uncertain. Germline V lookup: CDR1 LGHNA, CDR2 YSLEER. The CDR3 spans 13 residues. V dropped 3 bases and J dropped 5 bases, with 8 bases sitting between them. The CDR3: CASSHPTQNIQYF. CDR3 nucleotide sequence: TGCGCCAGCAGCCACCCGACCCAAAACATTCAGTACTTC.

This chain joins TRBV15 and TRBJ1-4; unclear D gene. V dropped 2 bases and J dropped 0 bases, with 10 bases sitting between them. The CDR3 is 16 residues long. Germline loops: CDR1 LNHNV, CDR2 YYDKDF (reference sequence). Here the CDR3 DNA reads TGTGCCACCAGCAGATCTCTCGGGGCAACTAATGAAAAACTGTTTTTT. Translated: CATSRSLGATNEKLFF.

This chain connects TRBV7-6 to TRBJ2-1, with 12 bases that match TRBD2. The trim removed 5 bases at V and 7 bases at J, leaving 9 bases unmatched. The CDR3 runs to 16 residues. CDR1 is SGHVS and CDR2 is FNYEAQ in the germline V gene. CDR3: CASSGLAGGLVNEQFF. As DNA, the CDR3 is TGTGCCAGCAGCGGTCTAGCGGGGGGGCTTGTGAATGAGCAGTTCTTC.

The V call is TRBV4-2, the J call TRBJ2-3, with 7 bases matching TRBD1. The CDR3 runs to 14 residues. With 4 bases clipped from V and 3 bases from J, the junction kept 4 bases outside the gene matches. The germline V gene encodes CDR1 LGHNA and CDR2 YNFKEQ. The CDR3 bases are TGTGCCAGCAGCCCCGGGACAGTTACAGATACGCAGTATTTT. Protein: CASSPGTVTDTQYF.

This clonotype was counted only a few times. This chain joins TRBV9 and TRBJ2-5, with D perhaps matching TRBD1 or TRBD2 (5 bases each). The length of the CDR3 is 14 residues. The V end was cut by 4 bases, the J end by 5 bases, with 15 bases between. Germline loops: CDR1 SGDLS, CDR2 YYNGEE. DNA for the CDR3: TGTGCCAGCAGCTTGATCGGGACGACGGAGACCCAGTACTTC. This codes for CASSLIGTTETQYF.

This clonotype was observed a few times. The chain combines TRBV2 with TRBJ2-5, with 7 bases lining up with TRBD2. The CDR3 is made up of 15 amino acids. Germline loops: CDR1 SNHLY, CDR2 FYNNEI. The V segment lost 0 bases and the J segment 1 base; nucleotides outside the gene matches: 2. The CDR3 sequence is CASSEASGRQETQYF. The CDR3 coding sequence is TGTGCCAGCAGTGAAGCTAGCGGGCGCCAAGAGACCCAGTACTTC.

Here the CDR3 DNA reads TGTGCCAGCAGCTTAAATGATGGCTACACCTTC. Translated, it gives CASSLNDGYTF. The rearrangement uses TRBV7-9 and TRBJ1-2; no definite D call. The germline V gene encodes CDR1 SEHNR and CDR2 FQNEAQ (reference sequence). Trimming stripped 2 bases from V and 6 bases from J, with 4 bases between. The CDR3 is 11 residues long. Full variable domain (missing parts from reference TRBV7-9 and TRBJ1-2): DTGVSQNPRHKITKRGQNVTFRCDPISEHNRLYWYRQTLGQGPEFLTYFQNEAQLEKSRLLSDRFSAERPKGSFSTLEIQRTEQGDSAMYLCASSLNDGYTFGSGTRLTVV.

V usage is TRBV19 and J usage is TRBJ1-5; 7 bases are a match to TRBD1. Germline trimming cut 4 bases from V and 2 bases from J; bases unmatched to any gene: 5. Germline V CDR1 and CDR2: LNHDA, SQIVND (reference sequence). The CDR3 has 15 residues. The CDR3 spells CASSTGTVGNQPQHF. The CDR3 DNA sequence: TGTGCCAGTAGTACCGGGACAGTGGGCAATCAGCCCCAGCATTTT.

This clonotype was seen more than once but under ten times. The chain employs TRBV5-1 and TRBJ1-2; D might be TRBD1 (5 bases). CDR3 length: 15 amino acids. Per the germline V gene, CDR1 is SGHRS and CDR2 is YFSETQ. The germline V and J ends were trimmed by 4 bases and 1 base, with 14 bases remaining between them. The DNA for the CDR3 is TGCGCCAGCAGCCACGGACAAACAGTTAACTATGGCTACACCTTC. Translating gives CASSHGQTVNYGYTF.

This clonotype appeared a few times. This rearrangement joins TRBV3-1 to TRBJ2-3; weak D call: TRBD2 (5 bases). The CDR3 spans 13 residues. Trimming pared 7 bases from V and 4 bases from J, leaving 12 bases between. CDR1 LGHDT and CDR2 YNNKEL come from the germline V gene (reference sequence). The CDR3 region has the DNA TGTGCCAGCAAATTGGGGAGTGCAGATACGCAGTATTTT. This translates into CASKLGSADTQYF.

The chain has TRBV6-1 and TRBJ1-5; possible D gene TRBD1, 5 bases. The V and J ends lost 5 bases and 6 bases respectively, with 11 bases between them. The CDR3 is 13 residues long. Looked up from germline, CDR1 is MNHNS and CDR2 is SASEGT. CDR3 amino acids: CASSTGYGQPQHF. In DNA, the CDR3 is TGTGCCAGCAGTACAGGATACGGTCAGCCCCAGCATTTT.

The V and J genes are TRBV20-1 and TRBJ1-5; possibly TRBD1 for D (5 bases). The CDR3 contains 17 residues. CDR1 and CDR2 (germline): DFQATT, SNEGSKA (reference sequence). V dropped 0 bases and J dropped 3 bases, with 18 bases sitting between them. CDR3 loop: CSARDQRGIPSNQPQHF. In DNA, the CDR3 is TGCAGTGCTAGAGATCAACGGGGGATCCCCTCCAATCAGCCCCAGCATTTT.